The present T cell receptor (beta chain) was sequenced within a study of cytomegalovirus exposure and HLA in healthy donors. As for the study in general: About 85 million unique TCR sequences came from HLA-typed donors in an early release. Study results and caveats: Only CMV serostatus was available as immune exposure information. A later analysis found most CMV-associated TCR beta chains apparently HLA-restricted.

The PCR employed 60 Vbeta primers together with 13 Jbeta primers. Original processing methods: An analysis that came later counted 70 million to 100 million unique TCR beta chains, about 10 million shared. The assay was immunoSEQ multiplex PCR, and TCRdb's table has in-frame clones only and misses some. Clonal size and the V and J genes are those of that table, whereas D and trimming came from the DNA. The data contain roughly 120,000 clones, roughly 66% of them singletons. The ends lost 3 bases at V and 8 bases at J; junction bases unmatched: 14. The CDR3 sequence is 18 residues long. Germline CDR1 is SNHLY and CDR2 is FYNNEI. This clone was picked up a small number of times. Its antigen remains unidentified.

The TCR originated in a man aged 60 to 75 in good health and CMV-seropositive. This chain uses TRBV2 with TRBJ2-1; 12 positions match TRBD2. What was sequenced was PBMCs. The CDR3: CASSDITLAGGPRHEQFF. The CDR3 DNA follows: TGTGCCAGCAGTGATATAACTCTAGCGGGGGGGCCACGGCATGAGCAGTTCTTC.